The 4 T cell receptor beta chains below were found in one sample sequenced in a study of shared clonotypes between healthy human individuals. It was CD45RO-negative cells, positively selected for CCR7, that made up naive CD8 cells, with terminally differentiated effector memory CD45RA+ cells excluded. The repertoire was sequenced with immunoSEQ multiplex PCR; TCRdb's copy has only in-frame clones and lacks some. The sample includes under 850,000 clones, about 91% of them seen just once. Sequenced material: naive CD8+ T cells sorted from blood. The receptors shown here come from a man in his thirties or forties in good health.

The genes are TRBV7-6 and TRBJ1-3, with a possible D match to TRBD1 (6 bases). This CDR3 is 16 amino acids long. Germline values: CDR1 SGHVS, CDR2 FNYEAQ. V was cut by 5 bases and J by 3 bases, with 17 bases left in between. The CDR3 spells CASSPQGLVGGNTIYF. The CDR3 bases are TGTGCCAGCAGCCCACAGGGTTTAGTAGGTGGAAACACCATATATTTT.

J is TRBJ2-1 and V is TRBV28, with D tentatively TRBD2 (5 bases). Germline V gives CDR1 MDHEN, CDR2 SYDVKM. CDR3 length: 17 amino acids. The V end lost 4 bases, the J end lost 8 bases, and 24 bases lay between the germline ends. CDR3 in DNA: TGTGCCAGCAGTTCCGCCCTACTAGATCTCCCTATGCATGAGCAGTTCTTC. Translated, it gives CASSSALLDLPMHEQFF.

The rearrangement uses TRBV13 and TRBJ2-7; a possible D gene is TRBD1 (5 bases). V was shortened by 5 bases and J by 4 bases, with 15 bases between the two germline ends. Germline lookup yields CDR1 PRHDT and CDR2 FYEKMQ (reference sequence). The CDR3 sequence is 14 residues long. In DNA, the CDR3 is TGTGCCAGCAGCGCCGGACCGAGACAGTACGAGCAGTACTTC. The encoded protein is CASSAGPRQYEQYF.

The chain links TRBV7-2 to TRBJ2-1; 7 nucleotides agree with TRBD2. After removal of 0 bases from V and 7 bases from J, the junction contained 12 bases not matched to a gene. CDR3 size: 17 residues. CDR1 is SGHTA, CDR2 FQGNSA, per germline. The CDR3 is CASSLAGGSSPRNEQFF. DNA for the CDR3: TGTGCCAGCAGCTTAGCGGGCGGGAGTAGCCCTAGGAATGAGCAGTTCTTC.